This T cell receptor beta chain originates from a study of T cell changes during pregnancy in multiple sclerosis. The data were produced by immunoSEQ multiplex PCR, yet TCRdb's version contains in-frame clones alone and is incomplete. The table lists about 110,000 clones, roughly 90% of them singletons, with about 3% in the top ten. The sequenced sample was peripheral blood, obtained after pregnancy. This receptor was taken from a female donor with multiple sclerosis, enrolled in a pregnancy study.

CDR3 sequence reads: CASSGGQTQSSYNSPLHF. As DNA, the CDR3 is TGTGCCAGCAGTGGGGGACAGACCCAGAGCTCCTATAATTCACCCCTCCACTTT. The chain joins TRBV6-1 to TRBJ1-6, with 7 bases lining up with TRBD1. V was clipped by 4 bases and J by 0 bases; unmatched bases: 9. The CDR3 is 18 residues long. Germline CDR1 and CDR2: MNHNS and SASEGT.